This TCR beta chain came from a study of blood T cell repertoires in COVID-19. Overall study: Sources were T cells, B-cell-depleted T cells, or PBMCs; the material itself was cDNA or gDNA.

TCRdb's copy holds only in-frame clones and misses some; the assay was immunoSEQ multiplex PCR. This table has roughly 69,000 clones, 78% appearing once. This clone was detected a few times. The V gene's germline CDR1 is SGHDN and CDR2 FVKESK. Trimming cost V 2 bases and J 2 bases, with 7 bases left between them. CDR3 length: 14 amino acids. Sequencing input: peripheral blood. The TCR sequence derives from a man in his 60s with COVID-19, enrolled during active disease. The rearrangement links TRBV14 to TRBJ2-1; the D is unclear. The CDR3 sequence: CASSQRQTYNEQFF. CDR3 coding DNA: TGTGCCAGCAGCCAACGTCAGACCTACAATGAGCAGTTCTTC.